This T cell receptor (beta chain) was captured in a study of shared clonotypes between healthy human individuals. Study-level results: Sampling was confined to blood; repertoires within tissues likely differ.

All the donors were Caucasian adults who lived in Nashville, Tennessee. The data were produced by immunoSEQ multiplex PCR, yet TCRdb's version contains in-frame clones alone and is incomplete. This sample has some 1,100,000 clones, with 70% to 80% found just once. CDR3 length: 17 residues. The V gene lost 4 bases and the J gene lost 0 bases, with 18 bases spanning the gap. Germline lookup yields CDR1 MDHEN and CDR2 SYDVKM. This clone appeared a few times. The antigen is not known. The TCR comes from a man younger than 30 in good health. Some clones in this sample may be carry-over from other donors' samples. The chain employs TRBV28 and TRBJ2-5; tentatively, D is TRBD2 (5 bases). The sample taken for sequencing was memory CD4+ T cells from PBMCs. Described subset: CD45RA-negative fraction. The DNA for the CDR3 is TGTGCCAGCAGTTCCCGAGGGTGGCGGAAGTACCAAGAGACCCAGTACTTC. Its translation is CASSSRGWRKYQETQYF.